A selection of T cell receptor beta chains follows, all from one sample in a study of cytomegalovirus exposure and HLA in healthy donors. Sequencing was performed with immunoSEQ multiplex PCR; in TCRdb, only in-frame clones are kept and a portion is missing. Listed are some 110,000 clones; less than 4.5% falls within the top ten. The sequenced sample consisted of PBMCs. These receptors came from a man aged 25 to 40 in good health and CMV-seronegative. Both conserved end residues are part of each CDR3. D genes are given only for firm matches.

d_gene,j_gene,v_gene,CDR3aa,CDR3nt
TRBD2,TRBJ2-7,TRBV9,CASSVGLAGGPEEQYF,TGTGCCAGCAGCGTAGGTTTGGCGGGGGGGCCGGAGGAGCAGTACTTC
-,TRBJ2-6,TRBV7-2,CASSVEGSAANVLTF,TGTGCCAGCAGCGTTGAGGGATCGGCGGCCAACGTCCTGACTTTC
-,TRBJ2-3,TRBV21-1,CASSPVFTDTQYF,TGTGCCAGCAGCCCGGTGTTTACAGATACGCAGTATTTT
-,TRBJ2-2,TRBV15,CATSRDPTGWPTGELFF,TGTGCCACCAGCAGAGATCCTACGGGGTGGCCTACCGGGGAGCTGTTTTTT
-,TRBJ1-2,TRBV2,CASSTDWGYTF,TGTGCCAGCAGTACCGACTGGGGCTACACCTTC
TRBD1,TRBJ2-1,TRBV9,CASSPWTGSLEQFF,TGTGCCAGCAGCCCCTGGACAGGGAGCCTTGAGCAGTTCTTC
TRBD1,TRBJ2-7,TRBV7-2,CASRPPGQGAYEQYF,TGTGCCAGCCGGCCCCCAGGACAGGGGGCCTACGAGCAGTACTTC
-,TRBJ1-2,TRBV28,CASSSRQLANYGYTF,TGTGCCAGCAGCTCTCGACAGCTAGCTAACTATGGCTACACCTTC
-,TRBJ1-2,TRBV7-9,CASSPSLGGHGYTF,TGTGCCAGCAGCCCCTCGTTGGGGGGACATGGCTACACCTTC
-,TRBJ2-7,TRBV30,CAWSVWGEYEQYF,TGTGCCTGGAGTGTCTGGGGAGAATACGAGCAGTACTTC
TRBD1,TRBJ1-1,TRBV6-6,CAADRGATEAFF,TGTGCCGCTGACAGGGGTGCCACTGAAGCTTTCTTT
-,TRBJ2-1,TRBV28,CASSLRREQFF,TGTGCCAGCAGTTTACGCCGGGAGCAGTTCTTC
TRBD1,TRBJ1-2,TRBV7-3,CASSLSGQGYGYTF,TGTGCCAGCAGCCTATCGGGACAGGGCTATGGCTACACCTTC
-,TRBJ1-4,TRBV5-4,CASSLAGRTELFF,TGTGCCAGCAGCTTGGCCGGTCGAACGGAACTGTTTTTT
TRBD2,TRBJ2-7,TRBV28,CASSSRGVLDEQYF,TGTGCCAGCAGTTCCCGGGGGGTGCTCGACGAGCAGTACTTC
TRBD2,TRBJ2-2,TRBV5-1,CASSLAALAYTGELFF,TGCGCCAGCAGCTTGGCTGCACTAGCGTACACCGGGGAGCTGTTTTTT
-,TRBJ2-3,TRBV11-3,CASSLRGLTDTQYF,TGTGCCAGCAGCTTGCGAGGGCTCACAGATACGCAGTATTTT
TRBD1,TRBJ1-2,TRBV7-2,CASSLGQGASNYGYTF,TGTGCCAGCAGCTTAGGGCAGGGGGCCTCTAACTATGGCTACACCTTC
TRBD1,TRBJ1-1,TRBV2,CASRETGPTEAFF,TGTGCCAGCAGGGAGACAGGGCCCACTGAAGCTTTCTTT
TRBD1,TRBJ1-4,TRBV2,CAIPRDREGEKLFF,TGTGCCATACCAAGGGACAGGGAAGGTGAAAAACTGTTTTTT
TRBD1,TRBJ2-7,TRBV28,CASRPPRGQVAEQYF,TGTGCCAGCAGACCTCCTCGGGGACAGGTGGCCGAGCAGTACTTC
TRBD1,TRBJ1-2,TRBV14,CASSQGIGTGAYGYTF,TGTGCCAGCAGCCAAGGCATCGGGACAGGGGCTTATGGCTACACCTTC
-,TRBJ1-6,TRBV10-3,CAISELGNPPLHF,TGTGCCATCAGTGAGCTCGGTAATCCACCCCTCCACTTT
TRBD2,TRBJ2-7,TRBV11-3,CASSLEAGGPNEQYF,TGTGCCAGCAGCCTCGAGGCGGGGGGGCCGAACGAGCAGTACTTC
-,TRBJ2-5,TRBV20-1,CSASPQETQYF,TGCAGTGCTAGCCCCCAGGAGACCCAGTACTTC
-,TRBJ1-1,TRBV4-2,CASSPQATMNTEAFF,TGTGCCAGCAGCCCCCAGGCGACTATGAACACTGAAGCTTTCTTT
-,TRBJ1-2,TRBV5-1,CASSPGPAEGGYTF,TGCGCCAGCAGCCCGGGACCGGCGGAGGGTGGCTACACCTTC
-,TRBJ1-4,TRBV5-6,CASSTGTLDGEKLFF,TGTGCCAGCAGCACCGGGACTCTCGACGGGGAAAAACTGTTTTTT
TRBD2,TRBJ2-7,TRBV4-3,CASSQEGTSRQYF,TGCGCCAGCAGCCAGGAGGGGACTAGCCGGCAGTACTTC
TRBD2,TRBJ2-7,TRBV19,CASTGPPGGYEQYF,TGTGCCAGTACCGGGCCCCCGGGGGGCTACGAGCAGTACTTC
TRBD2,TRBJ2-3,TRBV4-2,CASSQGLAGFTDTQYF,TGTGCCAGCAGCCAAGGGCTAGCGGGCTTCACAGATACGCAGTATTTT
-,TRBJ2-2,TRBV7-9,CASSLAEPGELFF,TGTGCCAGCAGCTTAGCTGAGCCCGGGGAGCTGTTTTTT
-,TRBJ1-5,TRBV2,CASKRTVNQPQHF,TGTGCCAGCAAGAGGACAGTCAATCAGCCCCAGCATTTT
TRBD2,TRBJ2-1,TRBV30,CAWIKRGASSSYNEQFF,TGTGCCTGGATAAAGCGGGGGGCTTCTAGCTCCTACAATGAGCAGTTCTTC
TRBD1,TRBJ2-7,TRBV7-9,CASSFSGGASHEQYF,TGTGCCAGCAGCTTTTCAGGGGGCGCTTCCCACGAGCAGTACTTC
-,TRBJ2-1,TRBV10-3,CAISDGGGHNEQFF,TGTGCCATCAGTGATGGCGGGGGCCACAATGAGCAGTTCTTC
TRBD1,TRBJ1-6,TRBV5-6,CASSLGDRVYNSPLHF,TGTGCCAGCAGCTTGGGGGACAGGGTCTATAATTCACCCCTCCACTTT